Listed below are T cell receptor beta chains from one sample, sequenced in a study of regulatory T cells in long-lasting Graves disease. Using its own MiXCR run on the multiplex PCR reads, TCRdb lists one record per CDR3 protein. The sample has about 660,000 distinct CDR3 sequences, 30% seen once. This material consisted of peripheral blood mononuclear cells (PBMCs), taken when the disease was refractory, from a patient treated with antithyroid drugs. The receptors derive from a female donor with Graves disease. CDR3s include the opening cysteine and the closing phenylalanine or tryptophan. The order of the fields is J gene, V gene, D gene, clone size, CDR3 protein, CDR3 DNA. D genes are given only for firm matches. The size field is filled for only some rows; it gives once, few, many or a size class.

J gene: TRBJ1-1
V gene: TRBV2
D gene: NA
clone size: many
CDR3 protein: CASSEVGATEAFF
CDR3 DNA: TGTGCCAGCAGTGAAGTGGGGGCAACTGAAGCTTTCTTT

J gene: TRBJ2-6
V gene: TRBV2
D gene: TRBD1
clone size: NA
CDR3 protein: CATLTGGSGANVLTF
CDR3 DNA: TGTGCCACCCTGACAGGGGGCTCCGGGGCCAACGTCCTGACTTTC

J gene: TRBJ1-1
V gene: TRBV3-1
D gene: NA
clone size: NA
CDR3 protein: CASSQERWGRTEAFF
CDR3 DNA: TGTGCCAGCAGCCAAGAAAGATGGGGTAGAACTGAAGCTTTCTTT

J gene: TRBJ2-7
V gene: TRBV12-3/TRBV12-4
D gene: NA
clone size: many
CDR3 protein: CASSSRPYEQYF
CDR3 DNA: TGTGCCAGCAGTTCCAGACCCTACGAGCAGTACTTC

J gene: TRBJ1-2
V gene: TRBV20-1
D gene: NA
clone size: NA
CDR3 protein: CSARVSGGIYGYTF
CDR3 DNA: TGCAGTGCTAGAGTGTCAGGTGGGATCTATGGCTACACCTTC

J gene: TRBJ1-2
V gene: TRBV27
D gene: TRBD1
clone size: NA
CDR3 protein: CASSPLQGPNHYDYTF
CDR3 DNA: TGTGCCAGCAGTCCCTTACAGGGGCCTAATCACTATGACTACACCTTC

J gene: TRBJ2-7
V gene: TRBV29-1
D gene: TRBD1
clone size: few
CDR3 protein: CSNGRLTGTGIYEQYF
CDR3 DNA: TGCAGCAATGGACGTCTTACCGGGACAGGGATCTACGAGCAGTACTTC

J gene: TRBJ2-5
V gene: TRBV19
D gene: TRBD1
clone size: few
CDR3 protein: CASTQGARQETQYF
CDR3 DNA: TGTGCCAGTACCCAGGGGGCGAGGCAAGAGACCCAGTACTTC

J gene: TRBJ1-1
V gene: TRBV6-1
D gene: NA
clone size: NA
CDR3 protein: CASSRVGGSEAFF
CDR3 DNA: TGTGCCAGCAGTCGGGTTGGGGGATCTGAAGCTTTCTTT

J gene: TRBJ1-1
V gene: TRBV28
D gene: TRBD1
clone size: NA
CDR3 protein: CASSPRKDRGDMYTEAFF
CDR3 DNA: TGTGCCAGCAGTCCGCGGAAGGACAGGGGGGACATGTACACTGAAGCTTTCTTT

J gene: TRBJ2-7
V gene: TRBV14
D gene: TRBD1
clone size: NA
CDR3 protein: CASRPGQGTQYF
CDR3 DNA: TGTGCCAGCAGACCGGGACAGGGGACGCAGTACTTC

J gene: TRBJ2-2
V gene: TRBV20-1
D gene: NA
clone size: once
CDR3 protein: CSASMAAGELFF
CDR3 DNA: TGCAGTGCTAGCATGGCGGCCGGGGAGCTGTTTTTT

J gene: TRBJ1-5
V gene: TRBV6-2/TRBV6-3
D gene: TRBD1
clone size: few
CDR3 protein: CASSYSGTGDRQPQHF
CDR3 DNA: TGTGCCAGCAGTTACTCGGGGACAGGGGACCGTCAGCCCCAGCATTTT

J gene: TRBJ2-7
V gene: TRBV20-1
D gene: NA
clone size: NA
CDR3 protein: CSASDPWDNSYEQYF
CDR3 DNA: TGCAGTGCTAGTGATCCGTGGGACAACTCCTACGAGCAGTACTTC

J gene: TRBJ2-4
V gene: TRBV7-3
D gene: TRBD2
clone size: NA
CDR3 protein: CASSLLAGGKHIQYF
CDR3 DNA: TGTGCCAGCAGCTTATTGGCGGGAGGCAAACACATTCAGTACTTC

J gene: TRBJ2-2
V gene: TRBV20-1
D gene: NA
clone size: NA
CDR3 protein: CSAKDSARPGELFF
CDR3 DNA: TGCAGTGCTAAAGACAGCGCCAGGCCGGGGGAGCTGTTTTTT

J gene: TRBJ1-1
V gene: TRBV6-1
D gene: TRBD1
clone size: few
CDR3 protein: CASRPRGPTEAFF
CDR3 DNA: TGTGCCAGCAGGCCTAGGGGGCCGACTGAAGCTTTCTTT

J gene: TRBJ1-2
V gene: TRBV19
D gene: NA
clone size: NA
CDR3 protein: CASMGVFGYGYTF
CDR3 DNA: TGTGCCAGTATGGGGGTCTTCGGCTATGGCTACACCTTC

J gene: TRBJ2-5
V gene: TRBV24-1
D gene: TRBD1
clone size: NA
CDR3 protein: CATSDSGTGPKETQYF
CDR3 DNA: TGTGCCACCAGTGACTCCGGGACAGGGCCAAAAGAGACCCAGTACTTC

J gene: TRBJ2-7
V gene: TRBV20-1
D gene: TRBD2
clone size: NA
CDR3 protein: CSATLAGDSYEQYF
CDR3 DNA: TGCAGTGCTACCCTAGCGGGAGATAGTTACGAGCAGTACTTC

J gene: TRBJ1-4
V gene: TRBV9
D gene: NA
clone size: NA
CDR3 protein: CASSAGMANEKLFF
CDR3 DNA: TGTGCCAGCAGCGCGGGGATGGCTAATGAAAAACTGTTTTTT

J gene: TRBJ1-1
V gene: TRBV28
D gene: NA
clone size: few
CDR3 protein: CASGPSGRMNTEAFF
CDR3 DNA: TGTGCCAGCGGACCCTCAGGCAGGATGAACACTGAAGCTTTCTTT

J gene: TRBJ2-2
V gene: TRBV2
D gene: TRBD2
clone size: many
CDR3 protein: CASGGGNTGELFF
CDR3 DNA: TGTGCCAGTGGCGGGGGGAACACCGGGGAGCTGTTTTTT

J gene: TRBJ1-2
V gene: TRBV2
D gene: NA
clone size: many
CDR3 protein: CASSEFWKPGYGYTF
CDR3 DNA: TGTGCCAGCAGTGAATTTTGGAAACCGGGCTATGGCTACACCTTC

J gene: TRBJ2-7
V gene: TRBV4-1
D gene: TRBD2
clone size: few
CDR3 protein: CASSLTSGGPLWDEQYF
CDR3 DNA: TGCGCCAGCAGCCTAACTAGCGGGGGCCCCCTTTGGGACGAGCAGTACTTC

J gene: TRBJ2-7
V gene: TRBV5-1
D gene: TRBD2
clone size: once
CDR3 protein: CASSLGVSAGGPYEQYF
CDR3 DNA: TGTGCCAGCAGCTTAGGAGTTTCAGCGGGAGGACCCTACGAGCAGTACTTC

J gene: TRBJ1-2
V gene: TRBV28
D gene: NA
clone size: many
CDR3 protein: CASSSSLRGGYTF
CDR3 DNA: TGTGCCAGCAGTTCGAGCTTACGGGGTGGCTACACCTTC

J gene: TRBJ2-4
V gene: TRBV6-5
D gene: TRBD1
clone size: few
CDR3 protein: CASSYRDRVYIQYF
CDR3 DNA: TGTGCCAGCAGTTACCGGGACAGGGTGTACATTCAGTACTTC

J gene: TRBJ2-5
V gene: TRBV10-3
D gene: NA
clone size: NA
CDR3 protein: CAISDENSETQYF
CDR3 DNA: TGTGCCATCAGTGACGAGAACTCGGAGACCCAGTACTTC

J gene: TRBJ1-1
V gene: TRBV20-1
D gene: TRBD1
clone size: few
CDR3 protein: CSASRDRDFTEAFF
CDR3 DNA: TGCAGTGCGTCCCGGGACAGGGATTTCACTGAAGCTTTCTTT

J gene: TRBJ2-5
V gene: TRBV5-4
D gene: NA
clone size: few
CDR3 protein: CASSLDRAYQETQYF
CDR3 DNA: TGTGCCAGCAGCTTGGACAGGGCATATCAAGAGACCCAGTACTTC

J gene: TRBJ1-5
V gene: TRBV7-3
D gene: NA
clone size: few
CDR3 protein: CASSRPPRWPQHF
CDR3 DNA: TGTGCCAGCAGTCGACCGCCTAGGTGGCCCCAGCATTTT

J gene: TRBJ1-1
V gene: TRBV6-1
D gene: NA
clone size: few
CDR3 protein: CAMTPGISPLNTEAFF
CDR3 DNA: TGTGCCATGACCCCCGGGATCTCACCTTTGAACACTGAAGCTTTCTTT

J gene: TRBJ2-5
V gene: TRBV2
D gene: TRBD1
clone size: many
CDR3 protein: CASSAYRGWGQETQYF
CDR3 DNA: TGTGCCAGCAGCGCCTACAGGGGTTGGGGCCAAGAGACCCAGTACTTC

J gene: TRBJ2-7
V gene: TRBV20-1
D gene: NA
clone size: few
CDR3 protein: CSARDPSGEFSYEQYF
CDR3 DNA: TGCAGTGCTAGAGACCCATCGGGGGAGTTCTCCTACGAGCAGTACTTC

J gene: TRBJ2-2
V gene: TRBV25-1
D gene: TRBD1
clone size: NA
CDR3 protein: CASSIRDRIPGELFF
CDR3 DNA: TGTGCCAGCAGTATACGGGACAGGATCCCCGGGGAGCTGTTTTTT

J gene: TRBJ1-5
V gene: TRBV6-2/TRBV6-3
D gene: TRBD1
clone size: few
CDR3 protein: CASSEQDRVGRSNQPQHF
CDR3 DNA: TGTGCCAGCAGTGAACAAGACAGGGTAGGAAGGAGCAATCAGCCCCAGCATTTT

J gene: TRBJ2-7
V gene: TRBV25-1
D gene: TRBD1
clone size: few
CDR3 protein: CASSAGQSYEQYF
CDR3 DNA: TGTGCCAGCAGTGCGGGACAGTCCTACGAGCAGTACTTC

J gene: TRBJ2-1
V gene: TRBV3-1
D gene: TRBD2
clone size: NA
CDR3 protein: CASSHRGGPNNNEQFF
CDR3 DNA: TGTGCCAGCAGCCATCGGGGGGGGCCGAACAACAATGAGCAGTTCTTC

J gene: TRBJ2-7
V gene: TRBV20-1
D gene: TRBD2
clone size: NA
CDR3 protein: CSARFSGTTDEQYF
CDR3 DNA: TGCAGTGCTAGATTTAGCGGGACTACCGACGAGCAGTACTTC

J gene: TRBJ1-5
V gene: TRBV2
D gene: NA
clone size: many
CDR3 protein: CASSGQPSSNQPQHF
CDR3 DNA: TGTGCCAGCAGCGGACAGCCCTCTAGCAATCAGCCCCAGCATTTT

J gene: TRBJ1-1
V gene: TRBV10-3
D gene: NA
clone size: NA
CDR3 protein: CAISAGGLSSTEAFF
CDR3 DNA: TGTGCCATCAGTGCGGGGGGGCTGTCGAGCACTGAAGCTTTCTTT

J gene: TRBJ2-3
V gene: TRBV2
D gene: TRBD2
clone size: few
CDR3 protein: CASTSGARDTQYF
CDR3 DNA: TGTGCCAGTACTAGCGGGGCGAGGGATACGCAGTATTTT

J gene: TRBJ1-2
V gene: TRBV19
D gene: NA
clone size: NA
CDR3 protein: CASSIGPSNGRGYTF
CDR3 DNA: TGTGCCAGTAGTATAGGGCCCTCGAATGGGCGTGGCTACACCTTC

J gene: TRBJ1-5
V gene: TRBV16
D gene: TRBD1
clone size: few
CDR3 protein: CASSQRFGQGGQPQHF
CDR3 DNA: TGTGCCAGCAGCCAACGTTTCGGACAGGGTGGCCAGCCCCAGCATTTT

J gene: TRBJ2-7
V gene: TRBV19
D gene: TRBD1
clone size: few
CDR3 protein: CASQLGTGGTEQYF
CDR3 DNA: TGTGCCAGCCAACTTGGGACAGGGGGTACCGAGCAGTACTTC

J gene: TRBJ2-1
V gene: TRBV12-3/TRBV12-4
D gene: TRBD2
clone size: NA
CDR3 protein: CASRRGSRFYNEQFF
CDR3 DNA: TGTGCCAGCAGGCGGGGGAGTCGCTTCTACAATGAGCAGTTCTTC

J gene: TRBJ1-2
V gene: TRBV19
D gene: NA
clone size: once
CDR3 protein: CASSISMDGYTF
CDR3 DNA: TGTGCCAGTAGTATATCGATGGATGGCTACACCTTC

J gene: TRBJ2-2
V gene: TRBV24-1
D gene: TRBD1
clone size: few
CDR3 protein: CATSDSHRDSPNTGELFF
CDR3 DNA: TGTGCCACCAGTGACAGCCATCGGGACAGCCCGAACACCGGGGAGCTGTTTTTT

J gene: TRBJ1-4
V gene: TRBV19
D gene: NA
clone size: NA
CDR3 protein: CASTNTAALATNEKLFF
CDR3 DNA: TGTGCCAGTACCAACACGGCAGCACTTGCAACTAATGAAAAACTGTTTTTT

J gene: TRBJ1-1
V gene: TRBV11-2
D gene: TRBD1
clone size: NA
CDR3 protein: CASSLGTGQLNTEAFF
CDR3 DNA: TGTGCCAGCAGCTTGGGGACAGGACAGTTGAACACTGAAGCTTTCTTT

J gene: TRBJ1-2
V gene: TRBV5-1
D gene: NA
clone size: many
CDR3 protein: CASSYGSRDYGYTF
CDR3 DNA: TGCGCCAGCAGCTACGGCAGTCGGGACTATGGCTACACCTTC

J gene: TRBJ1-5
V gene: TRBV29-1
D gene: NA
clone size: few
CDR3 protein: CSVLTAGNQPQHF
CDR3 DNA: TGCAGCGTCCTCACGGCAGGCAATCAGCCCCAGCATTTT